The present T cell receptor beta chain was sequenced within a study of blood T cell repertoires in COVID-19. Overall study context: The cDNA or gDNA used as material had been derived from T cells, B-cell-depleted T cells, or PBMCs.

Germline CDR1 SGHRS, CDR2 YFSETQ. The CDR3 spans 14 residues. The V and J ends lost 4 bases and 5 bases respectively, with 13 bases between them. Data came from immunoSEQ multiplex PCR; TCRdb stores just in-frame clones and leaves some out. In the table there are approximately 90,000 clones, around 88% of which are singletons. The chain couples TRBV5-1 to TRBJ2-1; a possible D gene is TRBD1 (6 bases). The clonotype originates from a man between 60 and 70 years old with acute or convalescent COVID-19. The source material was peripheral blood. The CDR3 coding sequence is TGCGCCAGCAGCAACCCGACAGGAGACAATGAGCAGTTCTTC. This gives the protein CASSNPTGDNEQFF.